The rows below give T cell receptor beta chains drawn from one sample of a study of blood T cells in healthy people across ages. In TCRdb, the 5' RACE reads were re-called with MiXCR into one record per CDR3 protein. The table includes around 280,000 distinct CDR3 sequences, 27% detected once. The sequencing sample was made of blood. The receptors come from a woman in her seventies in good health. CDR3s include the opening cysteine and the closing phenylalanine or tryptophan. Fields, in order: V gene, J gene, CDR3 protein.

>TRBV12-3/TRBV12-4|TRBJ2-7
CASSLSSGSYEQYF
>TRBV28|TRBJ1-1
CASRSTSGALGAFF
>TRBV20-1|NA
CSAPNDPYEQYF
>TRBV7-9|TRBJ2-5
CASSPSGGFVETQYF
>TRBV12-3/TRBV12-4|TRBJ2-1
CASTTQISSSEQFF
>TRBV10-3|TRBJ1-6
CAISELAGDSPLHF
>TRBV5-1|TRBJ2-7
CASSRDLNSYEQYF
>TRBV9|TRBJ2-5
CASSPRTGLGETQYF
>TRBV4-1|TRBJ2-2
CASSNDRGQTGELFF
>TRBV18|TRBJ2-1
CASSPRQTTSKDEQFF
>TRBV19|TRBJ2-2
CASSISLAGGLNTGELFF
>TRBV20-1|TRBJ2-7
CSAPTSGRNEQYF
>TRBV7-9|TRBJ1-3
CATDRDAGNTIYF
>TRBV27|TRBJ1-6
CASSHRENSPLHF
>TRBV9|TRBJ1-1
CASSVDGSTEAFF
>TRBV20-1|TRBJ1-5
CSAGGQTNQPQHF
>TRBV25-1|TRBJ1-5
CASGDGGYSNQPQHF
>TRBV12-3/TRBV12-4|TRBJ2-3
CASSHTTDTQYF
>TRBV7-9|NA
CASSSQRGQYNEQFF
>TRBV6-4|TRBJ2-1
CASSATGGTGEQFF
>TRBV25-1|TRBJ1-2
CASSEYPGTSTRGYTF
>TRBV15|TRBJ1-5
CATSREGESQPQHF
>TRBV7-8|TRBJ2-5
CASSPMASLQETQYF
>TRBV7-6|NA
CASSLGQFSSYEQYF
>TRBV7-2|TRBJ1-2
CASSLDLRINYGYTF
>TRBV6-5|TRBJ1-2
CASSPTDRDYGYTF
>TRBV3-1|TRBJ2-4
CASGQVDRGYIQYF
>TRBV5-1|TRBJ1-5
CASSSGESNQPQHF
>TRBV6-5|TRBJ1-6
CASSPSMGSLHF
>TRBV20-1|TRBJ2-3
CSATLGLAGTDTQYF
>TRBV12-3/TRBV12-4|TRBJ1-4
CASSYGRVNEKLVF
>TRBV9|TRBJ1-1
CASARGGTGGSEAFF
>TRBV6-1|TRBJ2-7
CASIYPVSAGGTYEQYF
>TRBV12-3/TRBV12-4|TRBJ1-4
CASSFGAREKLFF
>TRBV7-8|TRBJ1-6
CASSPRGQDYNSPLHF
>TRBV7-3|TRBJ2-5
CASSRSGTPQETQYF
>TRBV10-3|TRBJ1-4
CATATGTGNEKLFF
>TRBV2|TRBJ2-7
CASRRQGNEQYF
>TRBV7-2|TRBJ2-3
CASSPSSGIRTDTQYF
>TRBV28|TRBJ1-1
CASSPLIGEAFF
>TRBV7-3|TRBJ2-2
CASSLKSVRTTGELFF